What follows are 13 T cell receptor beta chains derived from one specimen sequenced in a study of CD8+ T cells in alopecia areata. Investigators isolated RNA and reverse transcribed it into cDNA to act as the sequencing template. Produced via immunoSEQ multiplex PCR; TCRdb's table is partial and in-frame only. The table records about 110,000 clones, approximately 59% of them present only once. Material: CD8+ T cells sorted from blood. The receptors here all came from a human donor in good health.

This clone was counted a single time. The chain carries TRBV5-6 and TRBJ2-3, with D tentatively TRBD1 or TRBD2 (5 bases each). The ends were cut back, 0 bases at V and 13 bases at J, with 12 bases in the middle. This CDR3 spans 12 amino acids. CDR1 is SGHDT and CDR2 is YYEEEE in the germline V gene. The CDR3 DNA follows: TGTGCCAGCAGCTTGGGGGGACCTAGAGAGTATTTT. Translating gives CASSLGGPREYF.

The V and J genes are TRBV13 and TRBJ2-7, with D unclear. This CDR3 has 13 amino acids. Looked up from germline, CDR1 is PRHDT and CDR2 is FYEKMQ (reference sequence). V dropped 0 bases and J dropped 5 bases, with 8 bases sitting between them. The CDR3 coding sequence is TGTGCCAGCAGCTTAGGGCCCACCCACGAGCAGTACTTC. This sequence encodes CASSLGPTHEQYF.

In this sample, this clone turned up once. The chain couples TRBV7-6 to TRBJ1-1; D gene uncertain. With 1 base removed from V and 7 bases from J, the gap between germline ends came to 10 bases. This CDR3 contains 13 residues. Per germline, CDR1 SGHVS and CDR2 FNYEAQ. This CDR3 reads CASSLEGWGEAFF. The CDR3 region has the DNA TGTGCCAGCAGCTTAGAGGGATGGGGTGAAGCTTTCTTT. Based on the CDR3 plus reference TRBV7-6 and TRBJ1-1, the full variable domain is GAGVSQSPRYKVTKRGQDVALRCDPISGHVSLYWYRQALGQGPEFLTYFNYEAQQDKSGLPNDRFSAERPEGSISTLTIQRTEQRDSAMYRCASSLEGWGEAFFGQGTRLTVV.

This clone has only one observation. The chain carries TRBV27 and TRBJ1-1, with no clear D. This CDR3 spans 13 amino acids. The V end was cut by 3 bases, the J end by 4 bases, with 9 bases between. Germline-derived CDR1 and CDR2 are MNHEY and SMNVEV (reference sequence). For the CDR3, the DNA is TGTGCCAGCAGTTTGAGAGGAGGCACTGAAGCTTTCTTT. This sequence encodes CASSLRGGTEAFF.

The chain recombines TRBV25-1 with TRBJ1-5; D gene unclear. Trimming pared 2 bases from V and 4 bases from J, leaving 3 bases between. This CDR3 contains 12 residues. Germline CDR1 MGHDK, CDR2 SYGVNS. CDR3 bases: TGTGCCAGCAGTGAAGAAAATCAGCCCCAGCATTTT. The encoded protein is CASSEENQPQHF.

The chain carries TRBV13 and TRBJ2-5, with 9 bases that match TRBD1. There are 16 residues in the CDR3. Germline assignment: CDR1 PRHDT and CDR2 FYEKMQ (reference sequence). Losses at the gene ends were 4 bases for V and 1 base for J; bases not matched to a gene: 7. The CDR3 loop is CASSSDRGSFQETQYF. DNA of the CDR3: TGTGCCAGCAGCTCAGACAGGGGGAGTTTCCAAGAGACCCAGTACTTC.

This rearrangement joins TRBV15 to TRBJ1-1, with 11 positions matching TRBD1. Germline values: CDR1 LNHNV, CDR2 YYDKDF (reference sequence). The CDR3 has 17 residues. V lost 1 base to trimming and J lost 1 base; unmatched junction nucleotides: 5. The CDR3 region has the DNA TGTGCCACCAGCAGAGTTGGACAGGGGGCCGGGAACACTGAAGCTTTCTTT. As protein: CATSRVGQGAGNTEAFF. Full variable domain (missing parts from reference TRBV15 and TRBJ1-1): DAMVIQNPRYQVTQFGKPVTLSCSQTLNHNVMYWYQQKSSQAPKLLFHYYDKDFNNEADTPDNFQSRRPNTSFCFLDIRSPGLGDTAMYLCATSRVGQGAGNTEAFFGQGTRLTVV.

Only a few counts were recorded for this clone. This rearrangement joins TRBV10-3 to TRBJ2-6; D is unresolved. Trimming shortened V by 3 bases and J by 0 bases, and 6 bases separated the two germline ends. The CDR3 spans 15 residues. Germline loops: CDR1 ENHRY, CDR2 SYGVKD. The CDR3 sequence is CAISEGDSGANVLTF. The CDR3 nucleotides are TGTGCCATCAGTGAAGGAGACTCTGGGGCCAACGTCCTGACTTTC.

This clone has a handful of counts. Other DNA variants within this sample encode the same CDR3. The chain links TRBV19 to TRBJ1-5, with 9 bases matching TRBD1. V dropped 5 bases and J dropped 4; count of bases not matched to a gene: 6. This CDR3 contains 15 residues. Germline V gene data show CDR1 as LNHDA and CDR2 as SQIVND (reference sequence). The CDR3 sequence is CASSPWGQGNQPQHF. CDR3 DNA: TGTGCCAGTAGTCCCTGGGGACAGGGTAATCAGCCCCAGCATTTT.

This clone was recorded once. This chain uses TRBV27 with TRBJ1-6, with a possible D match to TRBD1 (5 bases). CDR1 is MNHEY, CDR2 SMNVEV, per germline (reference sequence). The ends were cut back, 3 bases at V and 7 bases at J, with 16 bases in the middle. The CDR3 has 16 amino acids. DNA of the CDR3: TGTGCCAGCAGTTTGTCCGGGACGGCGCGCAATTCACCCCTCCACTTT. As protein: CASSLSGTARNSPLHF.

This clone was picked up a small number of times. V and J are TRBV7-9 and TRBJ2-5, with 7 bases aligning to TRBD1. Per the germline V gene, CDR1 is SEHNR and CDR2 is FQNEAQ (reference sequence). V shed 5 bases and J 2 bases; nucleotides not matched to a gene: 8. The CDR3 is 15 amino acids. CDR3 region: CASSLGTALQETQYF. The CDR3 DNA reads as TGTGCCAGCAGCCTAGGGACAGCCTTACAAGAGACCCAGTACTTC.

The gene calls are TRBV5-1 and TRBJ1-2; 7 nucleotides align to TRBD1. V was pared by 0 bases and J by 7 bases, with 3 bases of the junction left unmatched. CDR3 length equals 13 residues. Germline lookup yields CDR1 SGHRS and CDR2 YFSETQ. The CDR3 nucleotides are TGCGCCAGCAGCTTGGAGAACAGGGGTGGCTACACCTTC. This encodes CASSLENRGGYTF.

This chain links TRBV29-1 with TRBJ2-4, with 7 bases that match TRBD2. V lost 0 bases and J lost 15; bases outside the gene matches: 8. The CDR3 spans 12 residues. Per the germline V gene, CDR1 is SQVTM and CDR2 is ANQGSEA. In nucleotides, the CDR3 is TGCAGCGTTGAAGATCAGCGGGGCCGGGGGTACTTC. Translation gives CSVEDQRGRGYF.